These T cell receptor beta chains were read from a single sample in a study of patients and donors after allogeneic stem cell transplantation. TCRdb processed the RT-PCR reads anew with MiXCR; each CDR3 protein has one entry. The sample records roughly 940,000 distinct CDR3 sequences, over 15% being singletons. The sequencing input was blood, either unsorted or a sorted T cell fraction (not recorded which). Receptors were obtained from a human donor who was either an allogeneic HSCT recipient or a stem cell or donor lymphocyte infusion donor (not recorded which). It is not recorded whose cells these are; they may come from a transplant donor. Both conserved end residues are part of each CDR3. A D gene is named only where the DNA matches it firmly. Clone size is stated in some rows and not others, as once, few, many or a class when expanded.

d_gene | j_gene | abundance | v_gene | CDR3nt | CDR3aa
TRBD2 | TRBJ2-3 | . | TRBV11-2 | TGTGCCAGCAGCTTAACGGGGGCTAGCGGGAGGGCCAGAAATACGCAGTATTTT | CASSLTGASGRARNTQYF
. | TRBJ1-1 | few | TRBV7-3 | TGTGCCAGCAGCTTAATGGTAGAAGAGGAAGCTTTCTTT | CASSLMVEEEAFF
TRBD2 | TRBJ2-4 | few | TRBV12-3/TRBV12-4 | TGTGCCAGCAGTTTCAATGGACTAGGGAAAAACATTCAGTACTTC | CASSFNGLGKNIQYF
. | TRBJ2-7 | . | TRBV5-8 | TGTGCCAGCAGCTTGATGTTGGGGGGCTCCTACGAGCAGTACTTC | CASSLMLGGSYEQYF
. | TRBJ1-1 | . | TRBV5-1 | TGCGCCAGCAGCTGGGGGACGGATGAAGCTTTCTTT | CASSWGTDEAFF
TRBD2 | TRBJ2-1 | . | TRBV20-1 | TGCAGTGCAGCGGGGAGGAATGAGCAGTTCTTC | CSAAGRNEQFF
TRBD2 | TRBJ2-5 | . | TRBV20-1 | TGCAGTGCTAGAGAAGGGGCTAGCGGGATACAAGAGACCCAGTACTTC | CSAREGASGIQETQYF
. | TRBJ1-2 | few | TRBV24-1 | TGTGCCACCAGTGATCCGCGGTATGGCTACACCTTC | CATSDPRYGYTF
. | TRBJ2-2 | . | TRBV28 | TGTGCCAGCAGTACCGGACAGCTGGCCGGGGAGCTGTTTTTT | CASSTGQLAGELFF
. | TRBJ2-6 | . | TRBV20-1 | TGCAGTGCTAGAGAGGGGGTTAACGTCCTGACTTTC | CSAREGVNVLTF
. | TRBJ2-2 | . | TRBV25-1 | TGTGCCAGCAGCCGGACGGTAGTTAACACCGGGGAGCTGTTTTTT | CASSRTVVNTGELFF
TRBD1 | TRBJ1-1 | once | TRBV5-1 | TGCGCCAGCAGCTTGATAGGACAGGGGATGAACACTGAAGCTTTCTTT | CASSLIGQGMNTEAFF
TRBD2 | TRBJ2-6 | . | TRBV20-1 | TGCAGTGCTACACCGGGACTAGACTCTGGGGCCAACGTCCTGACTTTC | CSATPGLDSGANVLTF
TRBD2 | TRBJ2-1 | . | TRBV10-3 | TGTGCCATCAGTGAGAGGCTAGCGGGGACCCATGAGCAGTTCTTC | CAISERLAGTHEQFF
. | TRBJ2-2 | few | TRBV6-5 | TGTGCCAGCAGTTATGGGTTGGGCACCGGGGAGCTGTTTTTT | CASSYGLGTGELFF
. | TRBJ2-3 | few | TRBV20-1 | TGCAGTGCTTCCCAATGGGAGGATCCCCCAGATACGCAGTATTTT | CSASQWEDPPDTQYF
. | TRBJ2-1 | few | TRBV7-8 | TGTGCCAGCAGCGAAGACCTCAGCTCCTACAATGAGCAGTTCTTC | CASSEDLSSYNEQFF
. | TRBJ1-5 | few | TRBV12-3/TRBV12-4 | TGTGCCAGCAGTTTTGTGGCAGATCAGCCCCAGCATTTT | CASSFVADQPQHF
TRBD2 | TRBJ2-1 | . | TRBV7-9 | TGTGCCAGCTTCCTCCAAGCGGGAGGTCAAGCTGAGCAGTTCTTC | CASFLQAGGQAEQFF
. | TRBJ2-6 | . | TRBV10-3 | TGTGCCATCAGCGGCCCCGGGGCCAACGTCCTGACTTTC | CAISGPGANVLTF
. | TRBJ1-3 | few | TRBV5-1 | TGCGCCAGCAGCATCGGGACCTCTGGAAACACCATATATTTT | CASSIGTSGNTIYF
. | TRBJ1-2 | . | TRBV4-2 | TGTGCCAGCAGCCAAGTCCCGGACAAGAACTATGGCTACACCTTC | CASSQVPDKNYGYTF
TRBD1 | TRBJ2-7 | many | TRBV12-3/TRBV12-4 | TGTGCCAGCAGTTTAAGTCTGGGACAGGGCTACGAGCAGTACTTC | CASSLSLGQGYEQYF
. | TRBJ2-1 | . | TRBV20-1 | TGCAGTGCTAGAGATACCGGGGGCGGGCGCAATGAGCAGTTCTTC | CSARDTGGGRNEQFF
. | TRBJ1-1 | few | TRBV5-1 | TGCGCCAGCAGCTTGAGATGGGGTGGGACTGAAGCTTTCTTT | CASSLRWGGTEAFF
TRBD1 | TRBJ2-7 | many | TRBV27 | TGTGCCAGCAGCTTTGGGACAGGCTACGAGCAGTACTTC | CASSFGTGYEQYF
. | TRBJ2-7 | . | TRBV19 | TGTGCCAGTAGCTCACCATTACCACCCTACGAGCAGTACTTC | CASSSPLPPYEQYF
. | TRBJ1-1 | . | TRBV7-9 | TGTGCCAGCACCTGGGACTGGAACACTGAAGCTTTCTTT | CASTWDWNTEAFF
. | TRBJ1-2 | . | TRBV24-1 | TGTGCCACCAGTCAGGGGAACTATGGCTACACCTTC | CATSQGNYGYTF
. | TRBJ1-1 | . | TRBV6-2/TRBV6-3 | TGTGCCATCACAGGGAACACTGAAGCTTTCTTT | CAITGNTEAFF
. | TRBJ1-5 | . | TRBV12-3/TRBV12-4 | TGTGCCAGCAGGCGACGGGCTAATCAGCCCCAGCATTTT | CASRRRANQPQHF
TRBD1 | TRBJ2-5 | many | TRBV10-2 | TGCGCCAGCAGTGACTGGACAGGCGAAGAGACCCAGTACTTC | CASSDWTGEETQYF
TRBD2 | TRBJ2-1 | . | TRBV7-2 | TGTGCCAGCAGCTTAGCGCGGACTAGCGGGGGGCTACTTAGGGAGCAGTTCTTC | CASSLARTSGGLLREQFF
. | TRBJ2-7 | few | TRBV24-1 | TGTGCAACCGCGAGGCGGGCAGCCATCTCCTACGAGCAGTACTTC | CATARRAAISYEQYF
TRBD2 | TRBJ2-7 | few | TRBV25-1 | TGTGCCAGCGGAGTAGCGGGGGGGCTCAGCTACGAGCAGTACTTC | CASGVAGGLSYEQYF
. | TRBJ2-1 | . | TRBV12-3/TRBV12-4 | TGTGCCAGCATCTCTCGGGAAGGAGCCTACAATGAGCAGTTCTTC | CASISREGAYNEQFF
. | TRBJ1-2 | . | TRBV30 | TGTGCCTGGAGCCAAAGGGTGGGGCAGGGCGATGGCTACACCTTC | CAWSQRVGQGDGYTF
. | TRBJ2-4 | few | TRBV27 | TGTGCCACCAAGTTGGAAGTTTCCAAAAACATTCAGTACTTC | CATKLEVSKNIQYF
TRBD1 | TRBJ2-1 | . | TRBV6-2/TRBV6-3 | TGTGCCAGCAGTTACGAGACAGGGGAGGACAATGAGCAGTTCTTC | CASSYETGEDNEQFF
TRBD2 | TRBJ2-2 | few | TRBV4-3 | TGCGCCAGCAGCCAAGACGGGAGCGGGGGGCCCACCGGGGAGCTGTTTTTT | CASSQDGSGGPTGELFF
TRBD2 | TRBJ2-1 | few | TRBV5-1 | TGCGCCAGCAGCTCCGGACTAGCGGGGGGCCCGAGCTCCTACAATGAGCAGTTCTTC | CASSSGLAGGPSSYNEQFF